A single sample gave rise to the 15 T cell receptor beta chains below, sequenced in a study of PD-L1 blockade in urothelial cancer. Produced via immunoSEQ multiplex PCR; TCRdb's table is partial and in-frame only. The sample has approximately 100,000 clones; around 90% are singletons. Specimen: PBMCs, collected around atezolizumab (anti-PD-L1) treatment. These receptor sequences come from a woman aged 80 or over with urothelial cancer.

This clone was recorded only once. This chain connects TRBV9 to TRBJ1-2; 10 bases are shared with TRBD1. This CDR3 is 16 amino acids long. Germline CDR1 reads SGDLS; CDR2 reads YYNGEE. With V trimmed by 0 bases and J by 4 bases, 6 bases remained unmatched. The CDR3 here is CASSVGDRGRGYGYTF. As DNA, the CDR3 is TGTGCCAGCAGCGTAGGGGACAGGGGCCGAGGCTATGGCTACACCTTC. The variable domain in full, with the rest retrieved from reference TRBV9 and TRBJ1-2, is DSGVTQTPKHLITATGQRVTLRCSPRSGDLSVYWYQQSLDQGLQFLIQYYNGEERAKGNILERFSAQQFPDLHSELNLSSLELGDSALYFCASSVGDRGRGYGYTFGSGTRLTVV.

V usage is TRBV5-6 and J usage is TRBJ1-5; possible D gene TRBD1, 6 bases. Germline lookup yields CDR1 SGHDT and CDR2 YYEEEE. Trimming took off 1 base at V and 4 bases at J, with 15 bases between the two ends. The CDR3 covers 16 residues. As DNA, the CDR3 is TGTGCCAGCAGCTTGCGGTCAAACCAGGGGAATCAGCCCCAGCATTTT. Translating it yields CASSLRSNQGNQPQHF. Full variable domain (missing parts from reference TRBV5-6 and TRBJ1-5): DAGVTQSPTHLIKTRGQQVTLRCSPKSGHDTVSWYQQALGQGPQFIFQYYEEEERQRGNFPDRFSGHQFPNYSSELNVNALLLGDSALYLCASSLRSNQGNQPQHFGDGTRLSIL.

This chain links TRBV27 with TRBJ2-7; 10 bases match TRBD2. This CDR3 is built from 15 residues. V lost 5 bases, J lost 7 bases, and 11 bases stayed unmatched. Germline assignment: CDR1 MNHEY and CDR2 SMNVEV (reference sequence). CDR3 nucleotides: TGTGCCAGCAGTCCTCGGACTAGCGGCCTAGTGGAGCAGTACTTC. Amino acids: CASSPRTSGLVEQYF.

The V call is TRBV7-9, the J call TRBJ2-1, with 11 bases matching TRBD2. Germline trimming cut 6 bases from V and 4 bases from J; bases unmatched to any gene: 2. The CDR3 runs 14 residues. Germline values: CDR1 SEHNR, CDR2 FQNEAQ (reference sequence). CDR3: CASRTSGIYNEQFF. As DNA, the CDR3 is TGTGCCAGCAGGACTAGCGGGATTTACAATGAGCAGTTCTTC. Full variable domain (outside the CDR3, taken from reference TRBV7-9 and TRBJ2-1): DTGVSQNPRHKITKRGQNVTFRCDPISEHNRLYWYRQTLGQGPEFLTYFQNEAQLEKSRLLSDRFSAERPKGSFSTLEIQRTEQGDSAMYLCASRTSGIYNEQFFGPGTRLTVL.

This clone was seen a single time. This rearrangement joins TRBV7-2 to TRBJ2-7; TRBD1 matches at 11 bases. Germline lookup yields CDR1 SGHTA and CDR2 FQGNSA. Unmatched junction bases numbered 5, after V lost 4 bases and J lost 6 bases. The CDR3 has 14 residues. The CDR3: CASSYGQGASEQYF. As DNA, the CDR3 is TGTGCCAGCAGCTATGGACAGGGGGCAAGCGAGCAGTACTTC.

The rearrangement uses TRBV19 and TRBJ1-1, with D perhaps TRBD1 (5 bases). The V end was cut by 1 base, the J end by 4 bases, with 16 bases between. Germline V gene data show CDR1 as LNHDA and CDR2 as SQIVND (reference sequence). The CDR3 contains 16 residues. The CDR3 loop reads CASSIGAGSWGTEAFF. The CDR3 DNA sequence: TGTGCCAGTAGTATAGGCGCAGGGTCCTGGGGCACTGAAGCTTTCTTT.

The chain carries TRBV27 and TRBJ1-2; 8 positions match TRBD1. V dropped 3 bases and J dropped 8; count of bases not matched to a gene: 11. Looked up from germline, CDR1 is MNHEY and CDR2 is SMNVEV (reference sequence). This CDR3 contains 15 residues. This CDR3 is CASSFKDRAVWGYTF. The CDR3 DNA reads TGTGCCAGCAGTTTTAAGGACAGGGCAGTATGGGGCTACACCTTC.

The CDR3 sequence is CASSPGQNTGELFF. CDR3 bases: TGCGCCAGCAGCCCGGGACAGAACACCGGGGAGCTGTTTTTT. The rearrangement links TRBV5-1 to TRBJ2-2; tentatively, D is TRBD1 (6 bases). The germline V gene encodes CDR1 SGHRS and CDR2 YFSETQ. V lost 4 bases to trimming and J lost 1 base, with 8 bases between them. The CDR3 is 14 amino acids. Drawing the rest from reference TRBV5-1 and TRBJ2-2, the complete variable domain is KAGVTQTPRYLIKTRGQQVTLSCSPISGHRSVSWYQQTPGQGLQFLFEYFSETQRNKGNFPGRFSGRQFSNSRSEMNVSTLELGDSALYLCASSPGQNTGELFFGEGSRLTVL.

The chain combines TRBV5-1 with TRBJ2-2; 10 bases align to TRBD2. V trimming: 0 bases; J trimming: 2 bases; junction bases outside the gene matches: 7. CDR3 size: 18 residues. Germline loops: CDR1 SGHRS, CDR2 YFSETQ. CDR3 nucleotides: TGCGCCAGCAGCTTGGCAGGGCTAGCGGGGGCCAACACCGGGGAGCTGTTTTTT. Amino acids: CASSLAGLAGANTGELFF.

The chain uses TRBV28 and TRBJ2-7, with TRBD2 matching 7 bases. The CDR3 runs 14 residues. V lost 8 bases to trimming and J lost 2 bases; unmatched junction nucleotides: 9. The germline V gene encodes CDR1 MDHEN and CDR2 SYDVKM. CDR3 protein: CASHGREATYEQYF. The CDR3 bases are TGTGCCAGCCATGGCCGGGAGGCGACCTACGAGCAGTACTTC.

This chain joins TRBV5-6 and TRBJ2-5, with D possibly TRBD2 on 5 matching bases. Trimming removed 4 bases at V and 2 bases at J, with 9 bases between. CDR1 is SGHDT and CDR2 is YYEEEE in the germline V gene. The CDR3 extends over 13 amino acids. CDR3 sequence reads: CASSVREQETQYF. The CDR3, as DNA: TGTGCCAGCAGCGTCCGGGAACAAGAGACCCAGTACTTC.

The rearrangement joins TRBV5-4 to TRBJ2-1; a weak D match, TRBD2 (5 bases). The CDR3 totals 15 residues. Germline CDR1 SGHNT, CDR2 YYREEE (reference sequence). Trimming removed 2 bases at V and 5 bases at J, with 14 bases between. In DNA form, the CDR3 reads TGTGCCAGCAGCTTCGGGGATTTTGGGGACAATGAGCAGTTCTTC. Its translation: CASSFGDFGDNEQFF.

This chain joins TRBV10-2 and TRBJ2-7, with 12 bases that match TRBD1. Germline CDR1 and CDR2: WSHSY and SAAADI. This CDR3 spans 14 amino acids. The ends lost 6 bases at V and 7 bases at J; junction bases unmatched: 7. This CDR3 is CASRPGQGAREQYF. The CDR3 nucleotides are TGCGCCAGCAGACCGGGACAGGGGGCGCGTGAGCAGTACTTC.

The gene calls are TRBV18 and TRBJ2-1, with 9 bases matching TRBD1. The V gene end was trimmed by 5 bases and the J gene end by 2 bases; junction bases not matched to a gene: 4. CDR3 length: 15 amino acids. Germline lookup yields CDR1 KGHSH and CDR2 LQKENI. For the CDR3, the DNA is TGTGCCAGCTCAACACAGGGGGCTACCTACAATGAGCAGTTCTTC. It codes for CASSTQGATYNEQFF.

V and J are TRBV9 and TRBJ2-7; D ambiguous. The ends were cut back, 10 bases at V and 2 bases at J, with 16 bases in the middle. Germline V gene lookup returns CDR1 SGDLS and CDR2 YYNGEE. This CDR3 spans 13 amino acids. In DNA form, the CDR3 reads TGTGCCCCTGGGCAGAACAATCCCTACGAGCAGTACTTC. The encoded protein is CAPGQNNPYEQYF.